This entry lists 20 T cell receptor beta chains sequenced from one sample in a study of blood T cell repertoires in COVID-19. Measured with immunoSEQ multiplex PCR; TCRdb has only the in-frame clones, and not every one. The sample has 200,000 to 300,000 clones; approximately 90% are singletons. Sequencing was carried out using PBMCs or T cells enriched from blood (not recorded which). Receptors were obtained from a man between 35 and 55 years old who had recovered from COVID-19.

The chain has TRBV19 and TRBJ1-2; TRBD1 matches at 9 bases. CDR3 length equals 13 residues. Germline V gene lookup returns CDR1 LNHDA and CDR2 SQIVND (reference sequence). V was clipped by 4 bases and J by 3 bases; unmatched bases: 0. CDR3 sequence (DNA): TGTGCCAGTAGTAGGGACAGGGACTATGGCTACACCTTC. Protein sequence: CASSRDRDYGYTF.

This clone was seen only once. The V and J genes are TRBV12-5 and TRBJ2-5, with D unresolved. V lost 4 bases, J lost 3 bases, and 15 bases lay in between. CDR3 length equals 15 residues. Germline V CDR1 and CDR2: LGHNT, FRNRAP. The CDR3 protein is CASGSPKRPEETQYF. CDR3 DNA sequence: TGTGCTAGTGGTTCACCAAAGAGGCCGGAAGAGACCCAGTACTTC.

This chain joins TRBV5-1 and TRBJ1-6; the match to TRBD1 covers 10 bases. Per the germline V gene, CDR1 is SGHRS and CDR2 is YFSETQ. CDR3 length: 16 residues. With V trimmed by 2 bases and J by 9 bases, 8 bases remained unmatched. As DNA, the CDR3 is TGCGCCAGCAGCTTAGGTTGGGGACAGGGGAGTTCACCCCTCCACTTT. Amino acids: CASSLGWGQGSSPLHF.

The chain is built from TRBV2 and TRBJ1-1; perhaps TRBD1 as D (6 bases). Germline V CDR1 and CDR2: SNHLY, FYNNEI. With 4 bases removed from V and 8 bases from J, the gap between germline ends came to 20 bases. This CDR3 spans 15 amino acids. The CDR3 here is CASSGRIRQDREAFF. Written as DNA, the CDR3 is TGTGCCAGCAGTGGTCGGATCAGACAGGATCGGGAAGCTTTCTTT.

CDR3 protein: CASSQRTSGRWDEQYF. CDR3 nucleotide sequence: TGTGCCAGCAGCCAGCGGACTAGCGGGAGGTGGGACGAGCAGTACTTC. This chain links TRBV13 with TRBJ2-7, with TRBD2 matching over 14 bases. Germline loops: CDR1 PRHDT, CDR2 FYEKMQ (reference sequence). This CDR3 is 16 amino acids long. V lost 5 bases to trimming and J lost 5 bases; unmatched junction nucleotides: 8.

The rearrangement uses TRBV6-1 and TRBJ2-3; 12 bases are shared with TRBD1. CDR3 length: 17 amino acids. Germline lookup yields CDR1 MNHNS and CDR2 SASEGT. Losses at the gene ends were 0 bases for V and 3 bases for J; bases not matched to a gene: 4. The CDR3 DNA sequence: TGTGCCAGCAGTGAAGCGGGGACAGGGGGCTGGACAGATACGCAGTATTTT. Its translation: CASSEAGTGGWTDTQYF.

This chain uses TRBV2 with TRBJ2-1; 9 bases align to TRBD2. This CDR3 region has 15 residues. Looked up from germline, CDR1 is SNHLY and CDR2 is FYNNEI. Trimming at V came to 4 bases and at J to 1 base, leaving 2 bases not matched to a gene. The CDR3 DNA sequence: TGTGCCAGCAGTGTCAGCGGGAGGTCCTACAATGAGCAGTTCTTC. This codes for CASSVSGRSYNEQFF.

This clone was counted only a few times. J is TRBJ1-5 and V is TRBV30, with D perhaps TRBD1 (6 bases). The CDR3 covers 13 residues. Trimming shortened V by 7 bases and J by 1 base, and 11 bases separated the two germline ends. Germline CDR1 is GTSNPN and CDR2 is SVGIG (reference sequence). The CDR3 DNA reads TGTGCCTTAGGGGGGGGGAGCAATCAGCCCCAGCATTTT. It yields the protein CALGGGSNQPQHF.

The rearrangement joins TRBV9 to TRBJ2-1, with TRBD2 matching over 12 bases. This CDR3 spans 15 amino acids. Germline trimming cut 4 bases from V and 9 bases from J; bases unmatched to any gene: 8. Germline V CDR1 and CDR2: SGDLS, YYNGEE. CDR3 sequence: CASSPRTSGVVEQFF. The CDR3 nucleotides are TGTGCCAGCAGCCCAAGGACTAGCGGGGTGGTTGAGCAGTTCTTC.

This chain connects TRBV19 to TRBJ2-3; TRBD2 agrees at 10 bases. There are 11 residues in the CDR3. The V and J ends lost 8 bases and 10 bases, in that order; junction bases with no gene match: 3. Germline V gene lookup returns CDR1 LNHDA and CDR2 SQIVND (reference sequence). The CDR3, as DNA: TGTGCCAGTTCCCTAGCGGGAGCGCAGTATTTT. It yields the protein CASSLAGAQYF. Supplemented by reference TRBV19 and TRBJ2-3, the full variable domain reads DGGITQSPKYLFRKEGQNVTLSCEQNLNHDAMYWYRQDPGQGLRLIYYSQIVNDFQKGDIAEGYSVSREKKESFPLTVTSAQKNPTAFYLCASSLAGAQYFGPGTRLTVL.

This clone turned up a few times. The rearrangement links TRBV10-3 to TRBJ2-2; maybe TRBD1 (7 bases). This CDR3 spans 14 amino acids. Germline values: CDR1 ENHRY, CDR2 SYGVKD. Trimming pared 3 bases from V and 6 bases from J, leaving 11 bases between. The CDR3 DNA reads TGTGCCATCAGTGATGACAGGGAGGCCGGGGAGCTGTTTTTT. Translation gives CAISDDREAGELFF.

The chain couples TRBV3-1 (or the pseudogene TRBV3-2) to TRBJ1-4; TRBD1 aligns across 10 bases. The CDR3 extends over 15 amino acids. Looked up from germline, CDR1 is LGHDT and CDR2 is YNNKEL (reference sequence). J was trimmed by 6 bases and V by 5 bases; bases with no gene match: 6. CDR3 nucleotides: TGTGCCAGCAGCAAGACGACAGGGGGCCATGAAAAACTGTTTTTT. Its protein is CASSKTTGGHEKLFF.

The rearrangement links TRBV19 to TRBJ2-7, with D maybe TRBD2 (5 bases). Germline V CDR1 and CDR2: LNHDA, SQIVND (reference sequence). Trimming stripped 3 bases from V and 5 bases from J, with 8 bases between. The CDR3 contains 12 residues. Here the CDR3 DNA reads TGTGCCAGTAGTATTCGGGGAAACGAGCAGTACTTC. It is translated as CASSIRGNEQYF.

The rearrangement joins TRBV9 to TRBJ2-7; 8 bases agree with TRBD2. This CDR3 region has 14 residues. The V gene's germline CDR1 is SGDLS and CDR2 YYNGEE. V lost 2 bases, J lost 2 bases, and 3 bases stayed unmatched. CDR3 protein: CASSVSGNTYEQYF. CDR3 nucleotide sequence: TGTGCCAGCAGCGTTAGCGGGAACACCTACGAGCAGTACTTC. The full variable domain, rest sourced from reference TRBV9 and TRBJ2-7, is DSGVTQTPKHLITATGQRVTLRCSPRSGDLSVYWYQQSLDQGLQFLIQYYNGEERAKGNILERFSAQQFPDLHSELNLSSLELGDSALYFCASSVSGNTYEQYFGPGTRLTVT.

The rearrangement joins TRBV28 to TRBJ2-1; 14 nucleotides match TRBD2. CDR3 length: 20 amino acids. CDR1 is MDHEN, CDR2 SYDVKM, per germline. J was trimmed by 0 bases and V by 3 bases; bases with no gene match: 10. This CDR3 is CASSFPTSGRASSSYNEQFF. DNA for the CDR3: TGTGCCAGCAGTTTCCCGACTAGCGGGAGGGCTTCTAGCTCCTACAATGAGCAGTTCTTC. The whole variable domain, remainder taken from reference TRBV28 and TRBJ2-1, is DVKVTQSSRYLVKRTGEKVFLECVQDMDHENMFWYRQDPGLGLRLIYFSYDVKMKEKGDIPEGYSVSREKKERFSLILESASTNQTSMYLCASSFPTSGRASSSYNEQFFGPGTRLTVL.

The chain employs TRBV28 and TRBJ1-2; 7 bases agree with TRBD1. Germline V lookup: CDR1 MDHEN, CDR2 SYDVKM. This CDR3 is built from 13 residues. The V gene end was trimmed by 8 bases and the J gene end by 4 bases; junction bases not matched to a gene: 7. The CDR3 region is CASARKGAYGYTF. The CDR3 DNA reads as TGTGCCAGCGCTCGGAAGGGGGCCTATGGCTACACCTTC.

V gene TRBV28 combines with J gene TRBJ2-7, with a tentative D call TRBD1 (6 bases). CDR1 is MDHEN and CDR2 is SYDVKM in the germline V gene. The CDR3 has 15 residues. The V end was cut by 4 bases, the J end by 3 bases, with 16 bases between. CDR3 sequence: CASSYPGPGVYEQYF. DNA of the CDR3: TGTGCCAGCAGTTATCCCGGGCCAGGGGTCTACGAGCAGTACTTC. The variable domain in full, with the rest retrieved from reference TRBV28 and TRBJ2-7, is DVKVTQSSRYLVKRTGEKVFLECVQDMDHENMFWYRQDPGLGLRLIYFSYDVKMKEKGDIPEGYSVSREKKERFSLILESASTNQTSMYLCASSYPGPGVYEQYFGPGTRLTVT.

Regarding this clone: A junction boundary mismatches the germline segment, possibly from a read error. The chain is built from TRBV30 and TRBJ2-1; D is unresolved. This CDR3 contains 11 residues. Germline V lookup: CDR1 GTSNPN, CDR2 SVGIG (reference sequence). CDR3 region: CVWSQNNEQFF. CDR3 bases: TGTGTCTGGAGTCAAAACAATGAGCAGTTCTTC.

About this clone itself: The junction shows a germline mismatch at one end, possibly a read error. The chain employs TRBV4-1 and TRBJ1-2; TRBD1 agrees at 7 bases. The CDR3 sequence is 11 residues long. Germline-derived CDR1 and CDR2 are MGHRA and YSYEKL. The DNA of the CDR3 is TGCGCCAGCAGCCAAGCGAAGGGGGCCGTCTTC. Amino acids: CASSQAKGAVF.

This chain joins TRBV6-6 and TRBJ2-1, with TRBD2 as a possible D gene (5 bases). This CDR3 has 13 amino acids. Germline values: CDR1 MNHNY, CDR2 SVGAGI (reference sequence). Between the trimmed V and J ends, which lost 5 bases and 12 bases, there was a span of 17 bases. This CDR3 is CASSPPGTLRQFF. The DNA of the CDR3 is TGTGCCAGCAGTCCCCCGGGAACACTAAGGCAGTTCTTC.